One T cell receptor (beta chain) is described in this entry. Germline V lookup: CDR1 SEHNR, CDR2 FQNEAQ (reference sequence). Trimming pared 5 bases from V and 2 bases from J, leaving 6 bases between. This CDR3 is built from 12 residues. This record belongs to a study of blood T cells in healthy people across ages. Primed by a sample-barcoded 5' primer and a J-beta primer mix, a second PCR proceeded for roughly 7 to 11 cycles. MiXCR was run by TCRdb on the 5' RACE reads, yielding one entry per CDR3 protein. Of about 760,000 distinct CDR3 sequences in the sample, 45% to 70% were seen once. This sequence originates from a middle-aged man in good health. This chain uses TRBV7-9 with TRBJ2-5; D gene unclear. Sequencing was performed on blood. CDR3 sequence reads: CASSGIQETQYF. In DNA, the CDR3 is TGTGCCAGCAGCGGGATTCAAGAGACCCAGTACTTC. The full variable domain, completed using reference TRBV7-9 and TRBJ2-5, is DTGVSQNPRHKITKRGQNVTFRCDPISEHNRLYWYRQTLGQGPEFLTYFQNEAQLEKSRLLSDRFSAERPKGSFSTLEIQRTEQGDSAMYLCASSGIQETQYFGPGTRLLVL.